Sequencing of this TCR beta chain was carried out in a study of glioma-infiltrating T cells after dendritic cell vaccination. The CDR3 loop spans 14 amino acids. CDR1 and CDR2 (germline): SGHTA, FQGTGA. V lost 5 bases and J lost 2, with 13 bases in between. Sample time point: after dendritic cell vaccination, including at tumor progression/relapse. Selection required adequate fresh-frozen tumor tissue plus more than two years' survival data. The primer mix had 60 V beta and 13 J beta primers. TCRdb's table, derived via immunoSEQ multiplex PCR, lists solely in-frame clones and lacks some. The data contain approximately 93,000 clones, 85% of them singletons.

V usage is TRBV7-3 and J usage is TRBJ2-7; D unclear. The sequences come from blood, collected after dendritic cell vaccination. This TCR was recovered from a human donor with glioblastoma. DNA for the CDR3: TGTGCCAGCAGCGCCTACTTGCACCCCTACGAGCAGTACTTC. Translated, it gives CASSAYLHPYEQYF.